This record covers a single T cell receptor (beta chain). The source of the sample is a study of blood T cell repertoires in COVID-19. Germline V gene sequence: CDR1 SEHNR, CDR2 FQNEAQ (reference sequence). This CDR3 is 16 amino acids long. V lost 2 bases to trimming and J lost 4 bases, with 14 bases between them. Method: immunoSEQ multiplex PCR; TCRdb's copy keeps in-frame clones and lacks some. Here the sample spans 200,000 or so clones, 85% to 90% being singletons. The sample consisted of peripheral blood. V gene TRBV7-9 combines with J gene TRBJ1-4; D might be TRBD1 (6 bases). The sequence was collected from an older woman with acute or convalescent COVID-19. As DNA, the CDR3 is TGTGCCAGCAGCTTATTAATGACAGGAGTTAATGAAAAACTGTTTTTT. This translates into CASSLLMTGVNEKLFF.